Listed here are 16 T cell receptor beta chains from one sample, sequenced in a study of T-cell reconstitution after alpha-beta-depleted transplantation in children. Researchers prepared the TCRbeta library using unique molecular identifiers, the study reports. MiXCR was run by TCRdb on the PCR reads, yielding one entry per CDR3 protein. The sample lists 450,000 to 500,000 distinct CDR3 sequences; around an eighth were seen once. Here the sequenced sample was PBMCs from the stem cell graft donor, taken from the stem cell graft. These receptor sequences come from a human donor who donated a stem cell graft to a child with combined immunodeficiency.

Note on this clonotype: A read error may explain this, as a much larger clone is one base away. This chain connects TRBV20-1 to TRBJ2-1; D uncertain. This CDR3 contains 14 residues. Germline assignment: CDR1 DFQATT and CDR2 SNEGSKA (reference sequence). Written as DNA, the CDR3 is TGCTGTGCTAGAGATCTCTTTTCCTACAATGAGCAGTTCTTC. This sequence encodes CCARDLFSYNEQFF.

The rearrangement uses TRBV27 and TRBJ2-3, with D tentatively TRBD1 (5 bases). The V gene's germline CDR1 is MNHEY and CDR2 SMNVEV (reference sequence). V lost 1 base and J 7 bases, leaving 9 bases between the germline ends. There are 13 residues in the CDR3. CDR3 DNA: TGTGCCAGCAGTTTATGGGGCACGCATACGCAGTATTTT. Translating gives CASSLWGTHTQYF.

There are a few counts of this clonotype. CDR3 protein: CASRRTGGSYEQYF. DNA of the CDR3: TGTGCCAGCAGAAGGACAGGGGGCTCCTACGAGCAGTACTTC. The chain joins TRBV12-3 or TRBV12-4 to TRBJ2-7, with 10 nucleotides matching TRBD1. This CDR3 contains 14 residues. J gave up 0 bases and V 6 bases, and 2 bases lay outside the gene matches.

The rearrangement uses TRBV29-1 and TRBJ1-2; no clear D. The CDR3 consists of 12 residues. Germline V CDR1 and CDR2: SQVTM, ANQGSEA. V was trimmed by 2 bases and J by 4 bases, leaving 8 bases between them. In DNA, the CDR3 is TGCAGCGTTGAATTTGGGATCTATGGCTACACCTTC. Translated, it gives CSVEFGIYGYTF. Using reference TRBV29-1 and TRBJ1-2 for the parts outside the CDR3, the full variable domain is SAVISQKPSRDICQRGTSLTIQCQVDSQVTMMFWYRQQPGQSLTLIATANQGSEATYESGFVIDKFPISRPNLTFSTLTVSNMSPEDSSIYLCSVEFGIYGYTFGSGTRLTVV.

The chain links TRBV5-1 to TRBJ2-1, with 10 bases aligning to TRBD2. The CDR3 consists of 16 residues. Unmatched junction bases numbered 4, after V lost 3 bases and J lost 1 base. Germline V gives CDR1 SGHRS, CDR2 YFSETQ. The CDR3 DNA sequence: TGCGCCAGCAGCTGGAGCGGGAGGGGGTCCTACAATGAGCAGTTCTTC. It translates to CASSWSGRGSYNEQFF.

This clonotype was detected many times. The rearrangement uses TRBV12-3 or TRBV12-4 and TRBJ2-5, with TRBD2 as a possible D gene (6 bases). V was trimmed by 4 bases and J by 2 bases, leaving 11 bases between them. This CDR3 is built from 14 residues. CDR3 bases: TGTGCCAGCAGTTACGGGACTCCGCAAGAGACCCAGTACTTC. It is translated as CASSYGTPQETQYF.

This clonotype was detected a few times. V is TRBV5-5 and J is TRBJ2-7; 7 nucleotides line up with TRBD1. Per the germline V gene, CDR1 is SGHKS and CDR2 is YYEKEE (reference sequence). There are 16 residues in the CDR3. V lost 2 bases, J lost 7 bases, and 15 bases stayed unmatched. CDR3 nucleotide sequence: TGTGCCAGCAGCTTTGGCAAGGGGGCCTACGCTGGGGAGCAGTACTTC. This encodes CASSFGKGAYAGEQYF. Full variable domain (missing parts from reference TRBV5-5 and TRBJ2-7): DAGVTQSPTHLIKTRGQQVTLRCSPISGHKSVSWYQQVLGQGPQFIFQYYEKEERGRGNFPDRFSARQFPNYSSELNVNALLLGDSALYLCASSFGKGAYAGEQYFGPGTRLTVT.

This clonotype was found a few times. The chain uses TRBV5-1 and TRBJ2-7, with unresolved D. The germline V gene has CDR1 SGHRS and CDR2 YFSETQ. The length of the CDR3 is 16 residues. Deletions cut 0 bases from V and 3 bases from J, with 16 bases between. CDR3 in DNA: TGCGCCAGCAGCTTGGAAGGGTCCTATCGGTACTACGAGCAGTACTTC. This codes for CASSLEGSYRYYEQYF.

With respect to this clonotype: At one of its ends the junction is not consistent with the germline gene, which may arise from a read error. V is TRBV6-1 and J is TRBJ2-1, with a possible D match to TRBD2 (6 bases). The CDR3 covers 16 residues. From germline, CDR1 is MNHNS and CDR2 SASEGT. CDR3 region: CGSSLSLASSYNEQFF. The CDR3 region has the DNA TGTGGCAGCAGTCTAAGTCTAGCGAGCTCCTACAATGAGCAGTTCTTC.

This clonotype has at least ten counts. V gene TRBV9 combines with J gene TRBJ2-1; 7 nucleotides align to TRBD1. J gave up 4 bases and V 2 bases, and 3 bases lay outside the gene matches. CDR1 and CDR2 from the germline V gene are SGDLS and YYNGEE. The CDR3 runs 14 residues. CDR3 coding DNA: TGTGCCAGCAGCGTGGGGGACAGATACAATGAGCAGTTCTTC. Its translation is CASSVGDRYNEQFF.

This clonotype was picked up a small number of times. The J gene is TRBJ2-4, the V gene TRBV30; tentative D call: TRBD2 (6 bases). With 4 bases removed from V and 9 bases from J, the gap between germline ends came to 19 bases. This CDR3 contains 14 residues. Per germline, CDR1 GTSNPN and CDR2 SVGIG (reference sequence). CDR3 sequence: CAWTSRAKGGIQYF. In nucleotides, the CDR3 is TGTGCCTGGACGTCCAGGGCCAAGGGAGGCATTCAGTACTTC.

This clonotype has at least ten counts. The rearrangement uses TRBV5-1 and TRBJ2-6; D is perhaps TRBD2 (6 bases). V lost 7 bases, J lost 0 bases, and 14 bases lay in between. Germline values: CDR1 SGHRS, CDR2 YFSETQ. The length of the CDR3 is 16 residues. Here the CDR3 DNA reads TGCGCCAGCTTCGGGACTCCTAGCTCTGGGGCCAACGTCCTGACTTTC. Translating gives CASFGTPSSGANVLTF. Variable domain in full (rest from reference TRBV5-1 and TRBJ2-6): KAGVTQTPRYLIKTRGQQVTLSCSPISGHRSVSWYQQTPGQGLQFLFEYFSETQRNKGNFPGRFSGRQFSNSRSEMNVSTLELGDSALYLCASFGTPSSGANVLTFGAGSRLTVL.

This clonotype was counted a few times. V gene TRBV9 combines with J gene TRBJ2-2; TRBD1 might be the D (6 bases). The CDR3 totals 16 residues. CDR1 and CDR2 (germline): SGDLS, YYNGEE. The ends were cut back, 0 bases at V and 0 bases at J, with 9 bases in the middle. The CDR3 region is CASSVEGGSNTGELFF. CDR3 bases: TGTGCCAGCAGCGTAGAAGGGGGTTCGAACACCGGGGAGCTGTTTTTT. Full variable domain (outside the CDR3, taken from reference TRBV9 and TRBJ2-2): DSGVTQTPKHLITATGQRVTLRCSPRSGDLSVYWYQQSLDQGLQFLIQYYNGEERAKGNILERFSAQQFPDLHSELNLSSLELGDSALYFCASSVEGGSNTGELFFGEGSRLTVL.

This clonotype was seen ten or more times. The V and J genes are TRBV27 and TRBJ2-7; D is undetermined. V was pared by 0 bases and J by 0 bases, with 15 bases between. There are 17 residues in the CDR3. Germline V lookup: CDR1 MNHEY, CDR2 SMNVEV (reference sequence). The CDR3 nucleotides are TGTGCCAGCAGTTTATCGGCCTGGCCAGGCCCCTCCTACGAGCAGTACTTC. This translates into CASSLSAWPGPSYEQYF.

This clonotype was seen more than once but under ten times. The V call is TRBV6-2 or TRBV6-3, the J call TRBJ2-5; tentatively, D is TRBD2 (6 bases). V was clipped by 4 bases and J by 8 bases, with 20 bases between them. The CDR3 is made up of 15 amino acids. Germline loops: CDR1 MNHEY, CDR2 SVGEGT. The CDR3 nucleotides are TGTGCCAGCAGTTGGAGGGAGGCAGGGTCCGAAACCCAGTACTTC. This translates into CASSWREAGSETQYF.

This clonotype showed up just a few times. The DNA of the CDR3 is TGTGCCACCAGCAGAGATCGGGGACCAACTATCTACAATGAGCAGTTCTTC. Protein sequence: CATSRDRGPTIYNEQFF. The V gene is TRBV15, the J gene TRBJ2-1; the D call may be TRBD1 or TRBD2 (5 bases each). Germline V CDR1 and CDR2: LNHNV, YYDKDF (reference sequence). This CDR3 has 17 residues. The ends were cut back, 0 bases at V and 3 bases at J, with 15 bases in the middle.